This TCR beta chain originates from a study of tumor-infiltrating lymphocytes in primary liver carcinoma. For the study at large: The cohort included men and women aged 30 to 69 years. The tumors, T1-T3 N0M0 lesions, were about 4 to 11 cm across.

The tissue used was unsorted bulk material of about 17-33 mg. RNA and DNA were co-extracted from it with the AllPrep DNA/RNA mini kit. Sampling of each tumor involved five separate regions. A constant-region primer served to make TCR beta cDNA from 500 to 550 ng total RNA. Generation of the TCR beta libraries relied on three nested multiplex PCR rounds using slightly modified ARM-PCR. Researchers ran the first two PCR rounds for approximately 10 cycles each with TRBV1-TRBV30 forward primers and a C-beta reverse primer. One entry per CDR3 protein results from TCRdb running MiXCR on the multiplex PCR reads. The sample records about 210,000 distinct CDR3 sequences, around 81% being singletons. Germline loops: CDR1 MNHNS, CDR2 SASEGT. The CDR3 runs 14 residues. In the case of this clonotype: Likely a read error: the CDR3 ends without its conserved phenylalanine or tryptophan.

The sequenced sample was tumor tissue from primary liver carcinoma. The TCR was taken from a man between 40 and 49 years old with primary liver carcinoma and hepatitis B virus infection. The genes are TRBV6-1 and TRBJ2-3; 7 bases line up with TRBD2. The CDR3 DNA reads as TGTGCCAGCAATGAAGGCGGGAGCCCAGATACGCAGTATCTT. It encodes CASNEGGSPDTQYL.